Following are 20 T cell receptor beta chains from one sample sequenced in a study of T cells in Graves' hyperthyroidism and ophthalmopathy. TCR beta CDR3 region amplification was performed from RNA transcripts. In the first-round RT-PCR of the TCR CDR3, the HTBI primer set was used. Each CDR3 protein gets one entry after TCRdb re-called the multiplex PCR reads with MiXCR. The sample yields over 450,000 distinct CDR3 sequences, roughly 18% seen once. Source material: blood. Receptors originate from a woman between 18 and 29 years old with Graves' ophthalmopathy.

The chain links TRBV6-2 or TRBV6-3 to TRBJ1-4; 7 bases are a match to TRBD1. The length of the CDR3 is 14 residues. Unmatched junction bases numbered 2, after V lost 2 bases and J lost 5 bases. Per the germline V gene, CDR1 is MNHEY and CDR2 is SVGEGT. CDR3 loop: CASSYGQENEKLFF. The CDR3 region has the DNA TGTGCCAGCAGTTACGGACAGGAAAATGAAAAACTGTTTTTT.

This clonotype has only a few counts. The V gene is TRBV9, the J gene TRBJ2-5; D possibly corresponds to TRBD1 (6 bases). This CDR3 spans 14 amino acids. Trimming left V 3 bases short and J 5 bases short, with 14 bases between. The germline CDR1 and CDR2 sequences are SGDLS and YYNGEE. As DNA, the CDR3 is TGTGCCAGCAGCGGGGGGCGGCTAGCTGAGACCCAGTACTTC. It is translated as CASSGGRLAETQYF.

This clonotype was seen more than once but under ten times. The chain combines TRBV6-6 with TRBJ1-3; D not resolved. V was clipped by 0 bases and J by 2 bases, with 8 bases between them. This CDR3 contains 15 residues. Germline V gene data show CDR1 as MNHNY and CDR2 as SVGAGI (reference sequence). The CDR3 region is CASSYSTRAGNTIYF. The CDR3 DNA is TGTGCCAGCAGTTACTCGACGAGGGCTGGAAACACCATATATTTT.

This clonotype was recorded a few times. The junction and the germline gene differ at one end; a read error may be behind it. The chain uses TRBV5-1 and TRBJ1-1, with a possible D match to TRBD1 (6 bases). The CDR3 has 14 amino acids. Germline V gene sequence: CDR1 SGHRS, CDR2 YFSETQ. The DNA for the CDR3 is TGCGCCAGCAGCTTCGACAGGTTGAACACTGAAGCTTCCTTT. It translates to CASSFDRLNTEASF. Full variable domain (remainder filled in from reference TRBV5-1 and TRBJ1-1): KAGVTQTPRYLIKTRGQQVTLSCSPISGHRSVSWYQQTPGQGLQFLFEYFSETQRNKGNFPGRFSGRQFSNSRSEMNVSTLELGDSALYLCASSFDRLNTEASFGQGTRLTVV.

This clonotype was counted at least ten times. The chain carries TRBV11-1 and TRBJ2-7; D is undetermined. CDR3 length equals 16 residues. V lost 1 base, J lost 2 bases, and 15 bases lay in between. From germline, CDR1 is SGHAT and CDR2 FQDESV (reference sequence). CDR3 bases: TGTGCCAGCAGCTTAGTTGGCTGGGCTTTCCCCTACGAGCAGTACTTC. It yields the protein CASSLVGWAFPYEQYF.

This clonotype was found many times. The chain employs TRBV28 and TRBJ2-1, with TRBD2 matching 14 bases. The CDR3 has 15 amino acids. Germline V gives CDR1 MDHEN, CDR2 SYDVKM. V shed 4 bases and J 8 bases; nucleotides not matched to a gene: 4. In nucleotides, the CDR3 is TGTGCCAGCAGTTGGGGACTAGCGGGAGACTATGAGCAGTTCTTC. This codes for CASSWGLAGDYEQFF.

This clonotype was counted ten times or more. The V and J genes are TRBV3-2 and TRBJ1-2; the table gives TRBD1 as D, unverified against the DNA. TRBV3-2 is marked as a pseudogene. The CDR3 has 15 residues. The CDR3 DNA sequence: TGTGCCAGCAGCCACAGCAGGGGAGTTGAATATGGCTACACCTTC. Translation gives CASSHSRGVEYGYTF.

This clonotype was counted only a few times. This chain connects TRBV20-1 to TRBJ1-1; D is undetermined. Germline lookup yields CDR1 DFQATT and CDR2 SNEGSKA (reference sequence). This CDR3 spans 13 amino acids. V was shortened by 0 bases and J by 2 bases, with 7 bases between the two germline ends. DNA for the CDR3: TGCAGTGCTAGAGAGCAGGTCAACACTGAAGCTTTCTTT. Amino acid sequence: CSAREQVNTEAFF.

This clonotype was found many times. The chain employs TRBV2 and TRBJ2-2, with 8 positions matching TRBD1. This CDR3 has 17 amino acids. V trimming: 7 bases; J trimming: 2 bases; junction bases outside the gene matches: 12. CDR1 is SNHLY and CDR2 is FYNNEI in the germline V gene. CDR3 amino acids: CASTQAGGLLNTGELFF. For the CDR3, the DNA is TGTGCCAGCACTCAGGCAGGGGGCCTTCTTAACACCGGGGAGCTGTTTTTT. The full variable domain, in which reference TRBV2 and TRBJ2-2 provide the parts outside the CDR3, is EPEVTQTPSHQVTQMGQEVILRCVPISNHLYFYWYRQILGQKVEFLVSFYNNEISEKSEIFDDQFSVERPDGSNFTLKIRSTKLEDSAMYFCASTQAGGLLNTGELFFGEGSRLTVL.

This clonotype was seen ten or more times. The CDR3 sequence: CASSSDGSQFF. The CDR3 region has the DNA TGTGCCAGCAGCTCCGACGGATCTCAGTTCTTC. V is TRBV7-9 and J is TRBJ2-1; D uncertain. Trimming took off 4 bases at V and 13 bases at J, with 11 bases between the two ends. Germline loops: CDR1 SEHNR, CDR2 FQNEAQ (reference sequence). There are 11 residues in the CDR3.

This clonotype was found many times. This rearrangement joins TRBV29-1 to TRBJ2-7, with TRBD1 matching 10 bases. Germline loops: CDR1 SQVTM, CDR2 ANQGSEA. This CDR3 contains 12 residues. V trimming: 7 bases; J trimming: 6 bases; junction bases outside the gene matches: 6. CDR3 region: CSGGTGAFEQYF. The CDR3 DNA sequence: TGCAGCGGGGGGACAGGGGCGTTCGAGCAGTACTTC.

This clonotype was counted many times. This chain links TRBV6-1 with TRBJ1-1; a weak D match, TRBD1 (5 bases). The germline V gene encodes CDR1 MNHNS and CDR2 SASEGT. V was pared by 6 bases and J by 0 bases, with 8 bases between. The CDR3 is 13 residues long. The CDR3 region is CASRGGMNTEAFF. The CDR3 DNA follows: TGTGCCAGCAGGGGGGGGATGAACACTGAAGCTTTCTTT.

This clonotype was seen many times. The chain has TRBV7-9 and TRBJ1-1; D gene unclear. This CDR3 is built from 14 residues. From germline, CDR1 is SEHNR and CDR2 FQNEAQ (reference sequence). Trimming pared 5 bases from V and 3 bases from J, leaving 13 bases between. CDR3 coding DNA: TGTGCCAGCAGCCGTTCAGGATACTACACTGAAGCTTTCTTT. Protein: CASSRSGYYTEAFF.

Turning to this clonotype: A much larger clone differs from this one at a single base, so this may be a read error. The conserved closing phenylalanine or tryptophan is absent in this CDR3, likely reflecting a read error. The V call is TRBV12-3 or TRBV12-4, the J call TRBJ1-1; 8 bases match TRBD1. The CDR3 sequence is 12 residues long. V was pared by 7 bases and J by 3 bases, with 1 base of the junction left unmatched. CDR3 DNA sequence: TGTGCCAGCACGGACAGGGACACTGAAGCTTTCTCT. As protein: CASTDRDTEAFS.

This clonotype showed up just a few times. The J gene is TRBJ2-1, the V gene TRBV7-3, with D possibly TRBD1 on 5 matching bases. The CDR3 consists of 16 residues. Germline CDR1 SGHTA, CDR2 FQGTGA. Trimming cost V 1 base and J 8 bases, with 18 bases left between them. DNA for the CDR3: TGTGCCAGCAGCTTAATCCGAGGTGGGGCCGGCGATGAGCAGTTCTTC. Its protein is CASSLIRGGAGDEQFF.

This clonotype was counted at least ten times. The chain combines TRBV6-2 or TRBV6-3 with TRBJ2-7, with TRBD2 identical over 9 bases. The CDR3 contains 14 residues. Unmatched junction bases numbered 7, after V lost 6 bases and J lost 4 bases. Germline CDR1 is MNHEY and CDR2 is SVGEGT. The CDR3 region is CASRPAGGVYEQYF. The DNA of the CDR3 is TGTGCCAGCAGACCGGCGGGGGGGGTATACGAGCAGTACTTC.

Ten or more counts support this clonotype. J is TRBJ2-3 and V is TRBV2, with 9 bases identical to TRBD2. The CDR3 totals 15 residues. Looked up from germline, CDR1 is SNHLY and CDR2 is FYNNEI. V shed 3 bases and J 0 bases; nucleotides not matched to a gene: 1. CDR3 bases: TGTGCCAGCAGTGAGACTAGCGGAAGCACAGATACGCAGTATTTT. Translation gives CASSETSGSTDTQYF. Supplemented by reference TRBV2 and TRBJ2-3, the full variable domain reads EPEVTQTPSHQVTQMGQEVILRCVPISNHLYFYWYRQILGQKVEFLVSFYNNEISEKSEIFDDQFSVERPDGSNFTLKIRSTKLEDSAMYFCASSETSGSTDTQYFGPGTRLTVL.

This clonotype was counted at least ten times. V usage is TRBV28 and J usage is TRBJ2-5; 9 bases align to TRBD1. CDR1 and CDR2 (germline): MDHEN, SYDVKM. V shed 1 base and J 4 bases; nucleotides not matched to a gene: 7. CDR3 length: 16 amino acids. The CDR3 loop is CASSLFVGQGGETQYF. Written as DNA, the CDR3 is TGTGCCAGCAGTTTATTTGTGGGACAGGGAGGAGAGACCCAGTACTTC.

This clonotype was picked up many times. V and J are TRBV28 and TRBJ2-1; 13 bases are a match to TRBD2. Per germline, CDR1 MDHEN and CDR2 SYDVKM. CDR3 size: 16 residues. V was pared by 6 bases and J by 7 bases, with 9 bases of the junction left unmatched. The CDR3, as DNA: TGTGCCAGCAGACCTTGGACTAGCGGGAGTGGGAATGAGCAGTTCTTC. This codes for CASRPWTSGSGNEQFF.

In this sample, this clonotype turned up many times. The chain carries TRBV20-1 and TRBJ2-7; 11 bases map to TRBD2. CDR3 length equals 16 residues. With V trimmed by 1 base and J by 2 bases, 7 bases remained unmatched. Germline CDR1 DFQATT, CDR2 SNEGSKA (reference sequence). DNA for the CDR3: TGCAGTGCTAGAGGGGAGCTAGCGGGAGGCCCCTACGAGCAGTACTTC. Protein product: CSARGELAGGPYEQYF.